This T cell receptor (beta chain) was sequenced during a study of early T cells in non-severe SARS-CoV-2 infection. This CDR3 has 15 amino acids. Per the germline V gene, CDR1 is SGHRS and CDR2 is YFSETQ. V lost 0 bases to trimming and J lost 7 bases; unmatched junction nucleotides: 7. TCRdb reanalysed the 5' RACE reads using MiXCR and keeps one entry per CDR3 protein. The sample contains tens of thousands of distinct CDR3 sequences, 13% of which appear only once. There are many counts of this clonotype. The J gene is TRBJ2-7, the V gene TRBV5-1; 10 bases match TRBD1. Sequencing input: whole blood. The TCR originated in an adult who was a healthcare worker with PCR-confirmed SARS-CoV-2 infection or an uninfected control (not recorded which). The CDR3 is CASSLAGQGLLEQYF. In DNA form, the CDR3 reads TGCGCCAGCAGCTTGGCGGGACAGGGGCTATTGGAGCAGTACTTC.